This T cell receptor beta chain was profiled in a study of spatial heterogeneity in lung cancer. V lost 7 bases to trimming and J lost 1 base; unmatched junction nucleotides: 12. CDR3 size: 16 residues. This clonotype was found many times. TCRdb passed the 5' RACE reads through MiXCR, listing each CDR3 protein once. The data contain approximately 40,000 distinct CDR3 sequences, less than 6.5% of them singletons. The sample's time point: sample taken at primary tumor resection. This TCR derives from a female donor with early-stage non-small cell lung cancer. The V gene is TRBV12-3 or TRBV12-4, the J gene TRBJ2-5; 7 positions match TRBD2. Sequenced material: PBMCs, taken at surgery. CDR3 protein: CASTNSGRGSQETQYF. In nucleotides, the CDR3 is TGTGCCAGCACCAACAGTGGGCGGGGGTCCCAAGAGACCCAGTACTTC.